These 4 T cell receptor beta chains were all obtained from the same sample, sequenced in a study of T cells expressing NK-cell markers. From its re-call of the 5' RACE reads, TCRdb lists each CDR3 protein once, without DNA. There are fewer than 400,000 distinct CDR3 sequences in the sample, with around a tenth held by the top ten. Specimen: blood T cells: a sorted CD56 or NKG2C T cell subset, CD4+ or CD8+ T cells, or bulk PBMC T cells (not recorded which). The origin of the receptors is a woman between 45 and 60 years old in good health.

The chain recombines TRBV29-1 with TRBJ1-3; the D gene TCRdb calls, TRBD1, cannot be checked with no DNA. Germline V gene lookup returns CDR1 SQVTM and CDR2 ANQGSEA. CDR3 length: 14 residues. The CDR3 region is CSASGQAAGNTIYF.

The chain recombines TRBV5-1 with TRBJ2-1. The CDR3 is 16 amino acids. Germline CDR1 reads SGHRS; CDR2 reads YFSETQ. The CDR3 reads CASSLLQKTTYNEQFF.

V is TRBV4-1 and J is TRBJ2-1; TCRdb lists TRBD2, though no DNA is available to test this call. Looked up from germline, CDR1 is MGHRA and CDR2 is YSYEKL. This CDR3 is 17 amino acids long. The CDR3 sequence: CASSQEASGRALNEQFF.

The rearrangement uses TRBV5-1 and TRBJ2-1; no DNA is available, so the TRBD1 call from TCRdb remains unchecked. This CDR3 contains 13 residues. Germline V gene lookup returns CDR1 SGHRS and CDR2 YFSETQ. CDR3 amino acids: CASSPTGMNEQFF.